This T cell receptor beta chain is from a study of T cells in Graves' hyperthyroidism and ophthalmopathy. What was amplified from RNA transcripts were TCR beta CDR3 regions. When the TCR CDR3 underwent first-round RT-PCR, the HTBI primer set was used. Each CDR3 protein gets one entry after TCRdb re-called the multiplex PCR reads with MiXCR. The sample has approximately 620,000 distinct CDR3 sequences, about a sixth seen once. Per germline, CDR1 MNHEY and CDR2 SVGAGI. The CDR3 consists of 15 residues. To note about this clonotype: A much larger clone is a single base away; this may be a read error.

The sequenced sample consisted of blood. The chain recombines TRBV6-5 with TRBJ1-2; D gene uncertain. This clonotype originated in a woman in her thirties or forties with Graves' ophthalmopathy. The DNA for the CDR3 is TGTACCAGCAGTTACCCACCGACGAATAACTATGGCTACACCTTC. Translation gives CTSSYPPTNNYGYTF.